The 18 T cell receptor beta chains below all came from one sample that was sequenced in a study of cytomegalovirus exposure and HLA in healthy donors. The PCR contained 60 Vbeta and 13 Jbeta primers. Data came from immunoSEQ multiplex PCR; TCRdb stores just in-frame clones and leaves some out. The sample holds approximately 220,000 clones, approximately 80% seen once. Sequencing was carried out using PBMCs. The origin of the receptors is a boy aged 2-9 years in good health and CMV-seronegative.

Of note for this clone: One end of the junction is discordant with germline, which a read error may explain. The V call is TRBV4-1, the J call TRBJ1-3, with a weak D call TRBD1 (6 bases). From germline, CDR1 is MGHRA and CDR2 YSYEKL. CDR3 size: 16 residues. The DNA of the CDR3 is TGCGCCGGCAGCCCGGACAGCCCGAACTCTGGAAACACCATATATTTT. Residues: CAGSPDSPNSGNTIYF.

This clone was counted a few times. The chain couples TRBV14 to TRBJ2-1; no firm D call. CDR1 is SGHDN and CDR2 is FVKESK in the germline V gene. V was cut by 4 bases and J by 6 bases, with 13 bases left in between. CDR3 length: 14 amino acids. The CDR3 nucleotides are TGTGCCAGCAGCCCGTTCACGGGTGGCAATGAGCAGTTCTTC. Translating gives CASSPFTGGNEQFF. The whole variable domain, remainder taken from reference TRBV14 and TRBJ2-1, is EAGVTQFPSHSVIEKGQTVTLRCDPISGHDNLYWYRRVMGKEIKFLLHFVKESKQDESGMPNNRFLAERTGGTYSTLKVQPAELEDSGVYFCASSPFTGGNEQFFGPGTRLTVL.

The genes are TRBV10-2 and TRBJ1-5, with 9 bases identical to TRBD1. In germline, CDR1 is WSHSY, CDR2 SAAADI. This CDR3 spans 14 amino acids. V lost 6 bases to trimming and J lost 5 bases; unmatched junction nucleotides: 5. CDR3 DNA sequence: TGCGCCAGCAGACTCGACAGGGGGTATCAGCCCCAGCATTTT. Translated, it gives CASRLDRGYQPQHF.

This clone was observed once. The chain joins TRBV5-1 to TRBJ1-1; a weak D match, TRBD1 (6 bases). The CDR3 is made up of 16 amino acids. Germline V CDR1 and CDR2: SGHRS, YFSETQ. Trimming pared 4 bases from V and 1 base from J, leaving 17 bases between. The CDR3 sequence: CASSGGAEVWNTEAFF. Here the CDR3 DNA reads TGCGCCAGCAGCGGGGGGGCGGAGGTTTGGAACACTGAAGCTTTCTTT.

V usage is TRBV30 and J usage is TRBJ1-6; a possible D gene is TRBD1 (5 bases). Trimming removed 1 base from V and 9 bases from J, with 13 bases in between. The CDR3 has 14 amino acids. Looked up from germline, CDR1 is GTSNPN and CDR2 is SVGIG (reference sequence). CDR3 region: CAWSDGQRGSPLHF. CDR3 bases: TGTGCCTGGAGTGACGGTCAAAGGGGTTCACCCCTCCACTTT.

The J gene is TRBJ2-2, the V gene TRBV29-1; 12 bases align to TRBD1. This CDR3 has 14 residues. The ends lost 6 bases at V and 6 bases at J; junction bases unmatched: 5. Germline CDR1 is SQVTM and CDR2 is ANQGSEA. The CDR3, as DNA: TGCAGCGTCTCCGGGACAGGGGGCTCCGGGGAGCTGTTTTTT. Translating it yields CSVSGTGGSGELFF.

This sequence joins TRBV5-6 and TRBJ2-3; 11 bases line up with TRBD2. Unmatched junction bases numbered 11, after V lost 0 bases and J lost 2 bases. The V gene's germline CDR1 is SGHDT and CDR2 YYEEEE. The CDR3 runs 19 residues. The CDR3 coding sequence is TGTGCCAGCAGCTTGGGGCCCCCAACTAGCGGGGGAGACACAGATACGCAGTATTTT. Protein product: CASSLGPPTSGGDTDTQYF.

This clone was seen a single time. The genes are TRBV4-1 and TRBJ2-1, with D hard to call. This CDR3 has 13 residues. The V end was cut by 5 bases, the J end by 9 bases, with 14 bases between. Germline V gives CDR1 MGHRA, CDR2 YSYEKL. The DNA of the CDR3 is TGCGCCAGCAGCTTTCGTGAACCGGGTGAGCAGTTCTTC. This gives the protein CASSFREPGEQFF.

The chain couples TRBV14 to TRBJ2-7, with 7 bases identical to TRBD1. The CDR3 consists of 15 residues. Trimming cost V 6 bases and J 2 bases; bases outside gene matches: 10. Germline-derived CDR1 and CDR2 are SGHDN and FVKESK. The CDR3, as DNA: TGTGCCAGCAGTCAGTATGAGACAGGGCCCTACGAGCAGTACTTC. Amino acid sequence: CASSQYETGPYEQYF.

The gene calls are TRBV30 and TRBJ1-4, with TRBD1 matching 8 bases. The CDR3 length is 16 residues. Germline V gene sequence: CDR1 GTSNPN, CDR2 SVGIG (reference sequence). The V and J ends lost 0 bases and 8 bases, in that order; junction bases with no gene match: 11. The CDR3, as DNA: TGTGCCTGGAGTGTACCCTGGACAGGGAGGGGCGAAAAACTGTTTTTT. Translated, it gives CAWSVPWTGRGEKLFF.

The V and J genes are TRBV4-2 and TRBJ2-3, with 7 positions matching TRBD1. With 0 bases clipped from V and 3 bases from J, the junction kept 12 bases outside the gene matches. This CDR3 region has 18 residues. Germline CDR1 and CDR2: LGHNA and YNFKEQ. Here the CDR3 reads CASSQERGRGGRTDTQYF. Here the CDR3 DNA reads TGTGCCAGCAGCCAAGAGAGGGGACGAGGGGGCCGGACAGATACGCAGTATTTT.

V gene TRBV2 combines with J gene TRBJ2-3; 9 positions match TRBD2. Trimming removed 7 bases from V and 4 bases from J; junction bases left unmatched: 6. The CDR3 is made up of 14 amino acids. From germline, CDR1 is SNHLY and CDR2 FYNNEI. The CDR3 DNA reads TGTGCCAGCAAGGATTTAGCGGGAGCAGATACGCAGTATTTT. Translated: CASKDLAGADTQYF.

The V gene is TRBV14, the J gene TRBJ2-7, with D unclear. The germline CDR1 and CDR2 sequences are SGHDN and FVKESK. Trimming pared 1 base from V and 3 bases from J, leaving 4 bases between. This CDR3 is built from 12 residues. CDR3 in amino acids: CASSQVSYEQYF. Written as DNA, the CDR3 is TGTGCCAGCAGCCAAGTTAGCTACGAGCAGTACTTC.

This chain connects TRBV25-1 to TRBJ2-5; D is uncertain. The CDR3 loop spans 15 amino acids. Germline assignment: CDR1 MGHDK and CDR2 SYGVNS. The germline V and J ends were trimmed by 1 base and 1 base, with 10 bases remaining between them. In DNA, the CDR3 is TGTGCCAGCAGTGAATTCGCACGGTCCCAAGAGACCCAGTACTTC. Translated: CASSEFARSQETQYF.

The V and J genes are TRBV30 and TRBJ1-2; TRBD1 might be the D (6 bases). Trimming left V 4 bases short and J 1 base short, with 10 bases between. Germline values: CDR1 GTSNPN, CDR2 SVGIG (reference sequence). The length of the CDR3 is 13 residues. CDR3 bases: TGTGCCTGGACCTTGGACAGTAACTATGGCTACACCTTC. It codes for CAWTLDSNYGYTF. The full variable domain, rest sourced from reference TRBV30 and TRBJ1-2, is SQTIHQWPATLVQPVGSPLSLECTVEGTSNPNLYWYRQAAGRGLQLLFYSVGIGQISSEVPQNLSASRPQDRQFILSSKKLLLSDSGFYLCAWTLDSNYGYTFGSGTRLTVV.

The chain joins TRBV10-3 to TRBJ2-7, with TRBD1 matching 9 bases. V lost 4 bases, J lost 5 bases, and 9 bases stayed unmatched. Germline assignment: CDR1 ENHRY and CDR2 SYGVKD. This CDR3 has 15 residues. The CDR3 sequence is CAISGTGTGMDEQYF. The CDR3 DNA follows: TGTGCCATCAGTGGGACCGGGACAGGGATGGACGAGCAGTACTTC.

Here the CDR3 DNA reads TGTGCCAGCAGTGCGACTAGCGGGATCTACAATGAGCAGTTCTTC. Its protein is CASSATSGIYNEQFF. J is TRBJ2-1 and V is TRBV25-1; 11 bases align to TRBD2. The CDR3 has 15 residues. Germline values: CDR1 MGHDK, CDR2 SYGVNS. V trimming: 4 bases; J trimming: 3 bases; junction bases outside the gene matches: 2.

The chain employs TRBV6-5 and TRBJ2-2, with D possibly being TRBD1 (6 bases). Germline V gene sequence: CDR1 MNHEY, CDR2 SVGAGI. The CDR3 totals 14 residues. V was pared by 7 bases and J by 4 bases, with 13 bases between. This chain's CDR3 is CASNLRGSTGELFF. CDR3 nucleotides: TGTGCCAGCAACTTAAGGGGGAGCACCGGGGAGCTGTTTTTT.